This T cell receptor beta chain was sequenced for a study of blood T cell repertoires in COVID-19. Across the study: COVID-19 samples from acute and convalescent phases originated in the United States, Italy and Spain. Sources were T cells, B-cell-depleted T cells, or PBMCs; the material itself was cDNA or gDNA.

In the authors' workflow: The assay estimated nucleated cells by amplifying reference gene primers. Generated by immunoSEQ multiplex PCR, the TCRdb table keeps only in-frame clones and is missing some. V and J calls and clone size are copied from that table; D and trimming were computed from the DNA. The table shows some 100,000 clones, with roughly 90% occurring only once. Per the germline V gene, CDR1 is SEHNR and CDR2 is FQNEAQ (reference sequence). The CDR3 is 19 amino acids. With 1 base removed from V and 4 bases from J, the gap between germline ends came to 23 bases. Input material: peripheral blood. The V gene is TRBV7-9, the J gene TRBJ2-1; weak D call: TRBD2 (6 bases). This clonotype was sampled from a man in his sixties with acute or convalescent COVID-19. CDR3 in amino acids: CASSLEPPQGGKGYNEQFF. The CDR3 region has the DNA TGTGCCAGCAGCTTAGAGCCCCCGCAGGGAGGAAAGGGTTACAATGAGCAGTTCTTC.